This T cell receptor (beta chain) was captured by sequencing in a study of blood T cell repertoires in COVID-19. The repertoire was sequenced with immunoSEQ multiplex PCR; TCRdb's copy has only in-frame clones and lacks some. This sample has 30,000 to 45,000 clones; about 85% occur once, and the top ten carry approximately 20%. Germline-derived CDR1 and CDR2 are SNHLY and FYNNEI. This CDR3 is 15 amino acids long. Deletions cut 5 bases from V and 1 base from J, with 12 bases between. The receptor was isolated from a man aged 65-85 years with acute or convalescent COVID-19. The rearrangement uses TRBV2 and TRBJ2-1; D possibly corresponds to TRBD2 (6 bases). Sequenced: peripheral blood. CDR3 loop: CASSLADTSYNEQFF. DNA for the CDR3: TGTGCCAGCAGTTTAGCGGACACTTCCTACAATGAGCAGTTCTTC. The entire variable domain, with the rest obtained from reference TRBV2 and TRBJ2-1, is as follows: EPEVTQTPSHQVTQMGQEVILRCVPISNHLYFYWYRQILGQKVEFLVSFYNNEISEKSEIFDDQFSVERPDGSNFTLKIRSTKLEDSAMYFCASSLADTSYNEQFFGPGTRLTVL.